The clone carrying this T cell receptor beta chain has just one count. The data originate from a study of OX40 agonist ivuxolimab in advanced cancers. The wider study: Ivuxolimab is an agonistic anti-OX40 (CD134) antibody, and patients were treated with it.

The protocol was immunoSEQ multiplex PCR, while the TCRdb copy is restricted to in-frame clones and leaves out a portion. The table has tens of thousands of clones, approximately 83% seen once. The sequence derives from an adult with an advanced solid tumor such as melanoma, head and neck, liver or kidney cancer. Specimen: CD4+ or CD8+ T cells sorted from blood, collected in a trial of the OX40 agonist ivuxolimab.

The CDR3 loop reads CAIHTGGGAEAFF. DNA of the CDR3: TGTGCCATTCATACGGGAGGGGGTGCTGAAGCTTTCTTT. The gene calls are TRBV6-6 and TRBJ1-1, with D perhaps matching TRBD1 (6 bases). CDR3 length: 13 amino acids. The V end lost 10 bases, the J end lost 6 bases, and 18 bases lay between the germline ends. The germline V gene encodes CDR1 MNHNY and CDR2 SVGAGI (reference sequence).